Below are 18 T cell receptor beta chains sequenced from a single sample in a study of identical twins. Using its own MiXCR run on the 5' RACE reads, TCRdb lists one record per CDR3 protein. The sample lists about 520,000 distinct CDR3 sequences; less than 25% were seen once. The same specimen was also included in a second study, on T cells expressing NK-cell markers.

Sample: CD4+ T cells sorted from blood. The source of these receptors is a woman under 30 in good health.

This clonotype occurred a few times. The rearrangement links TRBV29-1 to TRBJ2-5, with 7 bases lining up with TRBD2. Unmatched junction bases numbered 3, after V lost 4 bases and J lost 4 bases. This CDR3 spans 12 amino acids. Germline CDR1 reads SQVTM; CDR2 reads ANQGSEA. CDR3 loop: CSVGASGETQYF. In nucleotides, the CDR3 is TGCAGCGTTGGGGCTAGCGGAGAGACCCAGTACTTC.

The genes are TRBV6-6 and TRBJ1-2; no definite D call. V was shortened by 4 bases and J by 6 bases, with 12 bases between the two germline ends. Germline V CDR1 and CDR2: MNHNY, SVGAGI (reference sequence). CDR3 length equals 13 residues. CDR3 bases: TGTGCCAGCAGTTTCCTCCGAGGGCATGGCTACACCTTC. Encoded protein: CASSFLRGHGYTF.

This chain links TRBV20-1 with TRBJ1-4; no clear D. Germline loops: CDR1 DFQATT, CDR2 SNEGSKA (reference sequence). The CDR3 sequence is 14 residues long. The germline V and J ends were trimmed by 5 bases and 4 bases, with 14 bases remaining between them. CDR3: CSAGTAGFNEKLFF. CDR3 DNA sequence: TGCAGTGCTGGCACCGCGGGGTTTAATGAAAAACTGTTTTTT.

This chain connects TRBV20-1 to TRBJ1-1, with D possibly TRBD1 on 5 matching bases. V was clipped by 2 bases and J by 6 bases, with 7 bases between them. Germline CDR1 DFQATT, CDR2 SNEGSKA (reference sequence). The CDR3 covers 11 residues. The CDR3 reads CSARSGSEAFF. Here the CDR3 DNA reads TGCAGTGCTAGATCAGGGTCTGAAGCTTTCTTT.

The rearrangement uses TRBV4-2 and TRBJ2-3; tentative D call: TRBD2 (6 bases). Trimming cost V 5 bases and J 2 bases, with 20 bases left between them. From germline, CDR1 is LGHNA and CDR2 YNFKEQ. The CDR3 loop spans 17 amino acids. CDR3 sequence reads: CASSAHPSAGPTDTQYF. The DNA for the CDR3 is TGTGCCAGCAGCGCTCACCCTAGCGCCGGCCCCACAGATACGCAGTATTTT.

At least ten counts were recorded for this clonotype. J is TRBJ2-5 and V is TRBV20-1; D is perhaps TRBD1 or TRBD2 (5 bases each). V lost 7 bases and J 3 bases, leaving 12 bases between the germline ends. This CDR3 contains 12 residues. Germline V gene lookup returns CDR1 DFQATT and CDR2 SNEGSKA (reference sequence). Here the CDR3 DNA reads TGCAGTGGGGCGGGCAGGGAAGAGACCCAGTACTTC. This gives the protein CSGAGREETQYF.

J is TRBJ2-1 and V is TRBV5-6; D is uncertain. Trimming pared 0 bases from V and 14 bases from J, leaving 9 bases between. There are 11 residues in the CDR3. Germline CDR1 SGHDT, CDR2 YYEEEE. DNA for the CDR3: TGTGCCAGCAGCTTGGGACCGAGGAAGTTCTTC. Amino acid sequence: CASSLGPRKFF.

The CDR3 region is CAWSVMGGAYNEQFF. The DNA of the CDR3 is TGTGCCTGGAGTGTAATGGGCGGTGCCTACAATGAGCAGTTCTTC. The rearrangement links TRBV30 to TRBJ2-1; D is undetermined. Germline V gene lookup returns CDR1 GTSNPN and CDR2 SVGIG (reference sequence). This CDR3 comprises 15 residues. Trimming took 0 bases from V and 2 from J, leaving 11 bases between them.

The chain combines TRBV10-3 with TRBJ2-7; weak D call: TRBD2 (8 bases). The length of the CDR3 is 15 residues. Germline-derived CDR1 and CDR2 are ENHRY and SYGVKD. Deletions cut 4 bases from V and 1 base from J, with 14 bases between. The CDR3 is CAISGGGGRSYEQYF. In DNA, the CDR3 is TGTGCCATCAGTGGAGGGGGCGGGAGGTCCTACGAGCAGTACTTC.

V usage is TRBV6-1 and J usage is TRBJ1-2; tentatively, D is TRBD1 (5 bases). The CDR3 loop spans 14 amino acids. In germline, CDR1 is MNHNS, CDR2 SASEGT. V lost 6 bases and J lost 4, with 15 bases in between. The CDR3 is CASSRGEGFYGYTF. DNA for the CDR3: TGTGCCAGCAGCCGCGGTGAGGGGTTCTATGGCTACACCTTC.

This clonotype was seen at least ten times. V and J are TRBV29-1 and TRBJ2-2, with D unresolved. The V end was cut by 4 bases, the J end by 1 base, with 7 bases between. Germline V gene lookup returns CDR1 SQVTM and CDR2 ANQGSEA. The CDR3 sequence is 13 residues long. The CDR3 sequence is CSVGLVNTGELFF. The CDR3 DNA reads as TGCAGCGTTGGGTTAGTGAACACCGGGGAGCTGTTTTTT.

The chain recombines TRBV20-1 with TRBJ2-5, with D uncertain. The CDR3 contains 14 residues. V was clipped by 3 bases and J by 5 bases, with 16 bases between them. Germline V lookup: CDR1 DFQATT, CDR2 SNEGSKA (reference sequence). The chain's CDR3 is CSASVLGSRETQYF. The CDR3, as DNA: TGCAGTGCTAGTGTCCTAGGTAGTCGCGAGACCCAGTACTTC.

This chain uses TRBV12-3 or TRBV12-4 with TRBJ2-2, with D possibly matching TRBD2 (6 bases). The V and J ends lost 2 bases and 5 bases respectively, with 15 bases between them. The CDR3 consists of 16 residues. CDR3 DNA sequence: TGTGCCAGCAGTTTATCGCCCGGGGGTGGGACCGGGGAGCTGTTTTTT. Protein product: CASSLSPGGGTGELFF.

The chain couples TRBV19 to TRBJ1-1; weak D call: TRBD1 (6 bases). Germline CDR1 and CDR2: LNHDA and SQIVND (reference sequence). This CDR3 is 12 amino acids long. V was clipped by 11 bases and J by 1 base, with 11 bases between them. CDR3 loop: CACLDRNTEAFF. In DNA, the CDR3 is TGTGCCTGTTTGGACAGGAACACTGAAGCTTTCTTT. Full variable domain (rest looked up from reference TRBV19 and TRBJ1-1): DGGITQSPKYLFRKEGQNVTLSCEQNLNHDAMYWYRQDPGQGLRLIYYSQIVNDFQKGDIAEGYSVSREKKESFPLTVTSAQKNPTAFYLCACLDRNTEAFFGQGTRLTVV.

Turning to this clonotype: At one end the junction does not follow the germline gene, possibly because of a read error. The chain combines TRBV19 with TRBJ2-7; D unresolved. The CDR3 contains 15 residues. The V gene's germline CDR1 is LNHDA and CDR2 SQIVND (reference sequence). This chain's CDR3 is CASSVDSSGGYEQYF. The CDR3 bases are TGTGCCAGTAGTGTAGACTCGTCCGGCGGCTACGAGCAGTACTTC.

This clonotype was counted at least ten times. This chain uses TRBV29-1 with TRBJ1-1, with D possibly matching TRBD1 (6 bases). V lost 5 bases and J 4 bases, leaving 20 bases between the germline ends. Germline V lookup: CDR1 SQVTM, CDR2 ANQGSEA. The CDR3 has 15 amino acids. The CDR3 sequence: CSVQPFTGIGTEAFF. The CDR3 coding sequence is TGCAGCGTTCAGCCTTTCACAGGGATAGGCACTGAAGCTTTCTTT.

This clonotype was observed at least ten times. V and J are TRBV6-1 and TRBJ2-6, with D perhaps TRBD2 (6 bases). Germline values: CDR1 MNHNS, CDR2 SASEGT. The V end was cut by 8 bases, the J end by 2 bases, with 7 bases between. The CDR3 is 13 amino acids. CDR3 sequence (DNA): TGTGCCAGCCAGCGGGCTGGGGCCAACGTCCTGACTTTC. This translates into CASQRAGANVLTF.

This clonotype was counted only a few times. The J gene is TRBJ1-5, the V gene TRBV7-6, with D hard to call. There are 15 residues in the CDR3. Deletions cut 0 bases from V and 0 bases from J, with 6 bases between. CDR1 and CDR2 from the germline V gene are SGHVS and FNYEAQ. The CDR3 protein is CASSLAPGSNQPQHF. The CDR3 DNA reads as TGTGCCAGCAGCTTAGCGCCAGGTAGCAATCAGCCCCAGCATTTT.